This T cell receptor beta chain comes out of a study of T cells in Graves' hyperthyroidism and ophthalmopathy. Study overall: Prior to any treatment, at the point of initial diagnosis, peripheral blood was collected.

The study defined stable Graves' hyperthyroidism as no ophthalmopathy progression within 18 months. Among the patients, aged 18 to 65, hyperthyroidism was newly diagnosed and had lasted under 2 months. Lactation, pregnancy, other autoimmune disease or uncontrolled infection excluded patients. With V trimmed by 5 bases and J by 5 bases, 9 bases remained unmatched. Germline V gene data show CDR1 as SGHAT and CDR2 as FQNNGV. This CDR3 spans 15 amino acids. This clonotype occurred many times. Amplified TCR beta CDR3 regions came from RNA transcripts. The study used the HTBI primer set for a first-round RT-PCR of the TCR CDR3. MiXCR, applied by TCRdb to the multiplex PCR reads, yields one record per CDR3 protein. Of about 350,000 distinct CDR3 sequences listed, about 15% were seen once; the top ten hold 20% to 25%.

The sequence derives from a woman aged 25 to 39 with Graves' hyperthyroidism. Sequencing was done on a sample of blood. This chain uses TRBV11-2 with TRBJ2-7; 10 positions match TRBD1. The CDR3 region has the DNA TGTGCCAGCAGCCTCGTCCGGGACAGGGGACACGAGCAGTACTTC. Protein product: CASSLVRDRGHEQYF.